One sample yielded the 17 T cell receptor beta chains listed below, sequenced in a study of Ad26.COV2.S vaccination and SARS-CoV-2 variants. Sequenced by immunoSEQ multiplex PCR; TCRdb stores in-frame clones only, minus some. Seen here are roughly 320,000 clones, around 87% observed once, and the top ten hold more than 3%. Treatment: roughly 18 received Ad26.COV2.S at low or high dose, single or two shots; about five received placebo; per-sample allocation not given. Vaccine and placebo recipients were sampled on day 63 after the first injection. The starting material was peripheral blood, obtained in a trial of Ad26.COV2.S vaccine versus placebo. These receptor sequences come from a person between 18 and 65 years old who received the Ad26.COV2.S COVID-19 vaccine or a placebo.

This clone was counted only a few times. This chain connects TRBV5-1 to TRBJ2-1; D unclear. Germline values: CDR1 SGHRS, CDR2 YFSETQ. Trimming removed 6 bases from V and 7 bases from J, with 8 bases in between. The CDR3 covers 11 residues. CDR3 in DNA: TGCGCCAGCACTCGGAGTAATGAGCAGTTCTTC. It encodes CASTRSNEQFF.

DNA of the CDR3: TGTGCCAGCAGTTCCTCAGGGGGCCTGGGCACTGAAGCTTTCTTT. Amino acids: CASSSSGGLGTEAFF. The chain has TRBV6-2 or TRBV6-3 and TRBJ1-1, with TRBD1 matching 8 bases. The junction had 8 bases not matched to a gene; V was cut back by 4 bases and J by 4 bases. This CDR3 has 15 amino acids. Germline V gene sequence: CDR1 MNHEY, CDR2 SVGEGT.

This clone was seen once. The gene calls are TRBV4-3 and TRBJ2-1; the D is unclear. Germline CDR1 is LGHNA and CDR2 is YSLEER. The CDR3 loop spans 15 amino acids. V lost 0 bases and J 4 bases, leaving 10 bases between the germline ends. CDR3 region: CASSQEPGPYNEQFF. CDR3 coding DNA: TGCGCCAGCAGCCAAGAACCCGGACCTTACAATGAGCAGTTCTTC.

The chain joins TRBV19 to TRBJ1-6, with D perhaps TRBD1 (6 bases). The CDR3 totals 14 residues. Germline-derived CDR1 and CDR2 are LNHDA and SQIVND (reference sequence). V lost 3 bases and J 7 bases, leaving 10 bases between the germline ends. CDR3 amino acids: CASSIQGQNSPLHF. Here the CDR3 DNA reads TGTGCCAGTAGTATCCAGGGGCAAAATTCACCCCTCCACTTT.

The chain couples TRBV6-6 to TRBJ2-2; 8 positions agree with TRBD2. The CDR3 runs 18 residues. The germline CDR1 and CDR2 sequences are MNHNY and SVGAGI (reference sequence). J gave up 0 bases and V 5 bases, and 11 bases lay outside the gene matches. CDR3 sequence (DNA): TGTGCCAGCAGTCCCCGGGGCGGGGGGCAAGCGAACACCGGGGAGCTGTTTTTT. It translates to CASSPRGGGQANTGELFF.

V and J are TRBV11-1 and TRBJ2-7, with 8 bases aligning to TRBD1. Losses at the gene ends were 3 bases for V and 6 bases for J; bases not matched to a gene: 7. Germline CDR1 and CDR2: SGHAT and FQDESV (reference sequence). This CDR3 region has 14 residues. CDR3 sequence (DNA): TGTGCCAGCAGCTTTACTGACGGACAGGGCGAGCAGTACTTC. Its translation is CASSFTDGQGEQYF.

V and J are TRBV3-1 (or the pseudogene TRBV3-2) and TRBJ1-2; the D gene is possibly TRBD1 (5 bases). Looked up from germline, CDR1 is LGHDT and CDR2 is YNNKEL (reference sequence). V was cut by 0 bases and J by 1 base, with 6 bases left in between. The CDR3 has 14 amino acids. The CDR3 loop is CASSQEGGNYGYTF. The CDR3 DNA is TGTGCCAGCAGCCAAGAGGGGGGTAACTATGGCTACACCTTC.

This chain connects TRBV11-2 to TRBJ2-1, with D hard to call. The CDR3 is 15 residues long. V gave up 5 bases and J gave up 4 bases, with 15 bases separating them. Looked up from germline, CDR1 is SGHAT and CDR2 is FQNNGV. The CDR3: CASSPPRGGYNEQFF. As DNA, the CDR3 is TGTGCCAGCAGCCCCCCCCGCGGTGGTTACAATGAGCAGTTCTTC.

The genes are TRBV7-9 and TRBJ2-7, with D tentatively TRBD1 (6 bases). The CDR3 has 14 residues. Trimming stripped 2 bases from V and 4 bases from J, with 12 bases between. Germline V gene data show CDR1 as SEHNR and CDR2 as FQNEAQ (reference sequence). CDR3 amino acids: CASSLLTGPYEQYF. CDR3 coding DNA: TGTGCCAGCAGCTTACTGACAGGACCATACGAGCAGTACTTC.

J is TRBJ2-2 and V is TRBV24-1; a possible D gene is TRBD1 (5 bases). The CDR3 length is 18 residues. With 2 bases removed from V and 2 bases from J, the gap between germline ends came to 17 bases. Looked up from germline, CDR1 is KGHDR and CDR2 is SFDVKD. The CDR3 DNA reads TGTGCCACCAGTGATTGCCCTCCCATTGGACACAACACCGGGGAGCTGTTTTTT. This translates into CATSDCPPIGHNTGELFF.

The chain joins TRBV9 to TRBJ1-1; D not certain. The CDR3 contains 16 residues. The V end was cut by 3 bases, the J end by 1 base, with 16 bases between. CDR1 and CDR2 (germline): SGDLS, YYNGEE. CDR3: CASSETGTDTNTEAFF. CDR3 coding DNA: TGTGCCAGCAGCGAGACCGGAACAGATACGAACACTGAAGCTTTCTTT. Complete variable domain (other parts from reference TRBV9 and TRBJ1-1): DSGVTQTPKHLITATGQRVTLRCSPRSGDLSVYWYQQSLDQGLQFLIQYYNGEERAKGNILERFSAQQFPDLHSELNLSSLELGDSALYFCASSETGTDTNTEAFFGQGTRLTVV.

This sequence joins TRBV6-1 and TRBJ2-3; no clear D. The CDR3 contains 15 residues. The V end lost 2 bases, the J end lost 3 bases, and 12 bases lay between the germline ends. In germline, CDR1 is MNHNS, CDR2 SASEGT. The CDR3 DNA follows: TGTGCCAGCAGTGAACCGGAGTGGCTAACAGATACGCAGTATTTT. Translated, it gives CASSEPEWLTDTQYF.

V usage is TRBV7-9 and J usage is TRBJ2-2; no clear D gene. Per germline, CDR1 SEHNR and CDR2 FQNEAQ (reference sequence). The CDR3 loop spans 15 amino acids. Trimming removed 5 bases at V and 3 bases at J, with 13 bases between. The CDR3 DNA reads TGTGCCAGCAGCACATGGACGGACGACACCGGGGAGCTGTTTTTT. The encoded protein is CASSTWTDDTGELFF.

The J gene is TRBJ2-3, the V gene TRBV6-5; the D gene is possibly TRBD2 (6 bases). Germline CDR1 MNHEY, CDR2 SVGAGI. The ends were cut back, 5 bases at V and 2 bases at J, with 14 bases in the middle. This CDR3 comprises 15 residues. The CDR3 coding sequence is TGTGCCAGCAGTAGCAGGAGGGCAGTCACAGATACGCAGTATTTT. Translated, it gives CASSSRRAVTDTQYF.

The gene calls are TRBV4-1 and TRBJ1-1; tentatively, D is TRBD1 (6 bases). This CDR3 has 13 residues. V was cut by 4 bases and J by 4 bases, with 10 bases left in between. Germline CDR1 MGHRA, CDR2 YSYEKL. The CDR3 reads CASSRGGGTEAFF. The CDR3 nucleotides are TGCGCCAGCAGCCGAGGGGGTGGCACTGAAGCTTTCTTT.

The genes are TRBV10-3 and TRBJ2-2; 9 bases are a match to TRBD1. The CDR3 has 13 residues. Germline values: CDR1 ENHRY, CDR2 SYGVKD. The V and J ends lost 10 bases and 3 bases, in that order; junction bases with no gene match: 3. The CDR3 loop is CATDRGDTGELFF. The DNA for the CDR3 is TGTGCCACCGACAGGGGGGACACCGGGGAGCTGTTTTTT.

This chain uses TRBV4-1 with TRBJ1-5; a weak D match, TRBD1 (6 bases). CDR3 length equals 15 residues. CDR1 MGHRA and CDR2 YSYEKL come from the germline V gene. V was trimmed by 1 base and J by 6 bases, leaving 13 bases between them. The CDR3 DNA follows: TGCGCCAGCAGCCAAGCTACCGGGGGCGGTCAGCCCCAGCATTTT. This encodes CASSQATGGGQPQHF.